This entry features one T cell receptor beta chain sequence. TCRdb reprocessed the 5' RACE reads via MiXCR and lists one record per CDR3 protein. The data show 60,000 to 75,000 distinct CDR3 sequences, around 16% seen once. The data are from a study of HIV-infected patients and healthy controls. Per the germline V gene, CDR1 is KGHSH and CDR2 is LQKENI. The germline V and J ends were trimmed by 2 bases and 7 bases, with 12 bases remaining between them. The CDR3 has 13 residues. This clonotype was obtained from a human donor in good health. This rearrangement joins TRBV18 to TRBJ2-7; D perhaps matches TRBD2 (6 bases). Specimen: CD4+ T cells from blood. The CDR3 DNA reads TGTGCCAGCTCACCATTGATCGGGGGAGAGCAGTACTTC. Amino acids: CASSPLIGGEQYF.